The source of this T cell receptor beta chain is a study of T cell repertoires in ileal Crohn's disease. The table came from immunoSEQ multiplex PCR; TCRdb's copy has only in-frame clones and leaves some out. Here the sample spans about 62,000 clones, around nine tenths being singletons. Trimming removed 2 bases from V and 7 bases from J, with 18 bases in between. The CDR3 has 15 amino acids. Germline V gives CDR1 SGHAT, CDR2 FQNNGV. Time point noted: neoterminal ileum biopsy at postoperative endoscopy, about 6 months after surgery. The origin of this receptor is an adult with Crohn's disease. V is TRBV11-2 and J is TRBJ2-7; TRBD2 is a possible D gene (7 bases). Sequencing was done on a sample of ileal tissue. In DNA form, the CDR3 reads TGTGCCAGCAGCTTATGGATCGGGGGGCTGGGGGAGCAGTACGTC. Translated: CASSLWIGGLGEQYV.